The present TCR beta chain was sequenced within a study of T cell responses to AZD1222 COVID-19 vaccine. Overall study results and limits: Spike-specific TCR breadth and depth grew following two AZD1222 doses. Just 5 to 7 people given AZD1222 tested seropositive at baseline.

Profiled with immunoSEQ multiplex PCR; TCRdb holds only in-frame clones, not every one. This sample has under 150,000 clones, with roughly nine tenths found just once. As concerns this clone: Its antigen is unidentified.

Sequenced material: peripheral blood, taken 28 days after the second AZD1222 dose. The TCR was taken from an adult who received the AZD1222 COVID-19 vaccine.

The CDR3 loop is CASSLDRGRNYGYTF. In nucleotides, the CDR3 is TGTGCCAGCAGTTTGGACAGGGGTAGGAACTATGGCTACACCTTC. The V call is TRBV7-2, the J call TRBJ1-2; 9 nucleotides match TRBD1. From germline, CDR1 is SGHTA and CDR2 FQGNSA. The CDR3 is 15 residues long. V lost 6 bases and J lost 2; bases outside the gene matches: 7.